This T cell receptor beta chain is drawn from a study of T cells of healthy individuals. TCRdb called the 5' RACE reads again in MiXCR, with one record for every CDR3 protein. The table includes tens of thousands of distinct CDR3 sequences, about 5.5% detected once. Germline V gene lookup returns CDR1 SNHLY and CDR2 FYNNEI. V was clipped by 7 bases and J by 8 bases, with 0 bases between them. This CDR3 is 8 amino acids long. The receptor comes from a female donor in good health. The gene calls are TRBV2 and TRBJ2-1; D is unresolved. The CDR3: CASNEQFF. The CDR3 DNA is TGTGCCAGCAATGAGCAGTTCTTC.